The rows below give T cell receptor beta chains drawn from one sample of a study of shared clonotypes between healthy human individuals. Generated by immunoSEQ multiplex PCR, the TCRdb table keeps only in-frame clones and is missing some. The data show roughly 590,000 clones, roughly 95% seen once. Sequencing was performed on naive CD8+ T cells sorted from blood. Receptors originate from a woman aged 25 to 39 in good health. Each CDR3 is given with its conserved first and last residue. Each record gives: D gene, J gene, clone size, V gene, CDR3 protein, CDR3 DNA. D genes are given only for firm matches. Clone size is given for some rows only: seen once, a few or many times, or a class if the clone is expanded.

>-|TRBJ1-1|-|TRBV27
CASSLEWRGSEAFF
TGTGCCAGCAGTTTAGAGTGGCGGGGTTCTGAAGCTTTCTTT
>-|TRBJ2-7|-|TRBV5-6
CASSPRWGLADPSYEQYF
TGTGCCAGCAGCCCGCGGTGGGGGCTAGCGGATCCCTCCTACGAGCAGTACTTC
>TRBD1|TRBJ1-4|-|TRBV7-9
CASSWTGDDEKLFF
TGTGCCAGCAGCTGGACAGGGGACGATGAAAAACTGTTTTTT
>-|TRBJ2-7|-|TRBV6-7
CASSASGTSSRGEQYF
TGTGCCAGCTCCGCCTCCGGAACTTCGTCCCGGGGCGAGCAGTACTTC
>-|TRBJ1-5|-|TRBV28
CASSMAGNNQPQHF
TGTGCCAGCAGTATGGCGGGGAACAATCAGCCCCAGCATTTT
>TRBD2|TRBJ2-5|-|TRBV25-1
CASSEYSLGLAGETQYF
TGTGCCAGCAGTGAATATAGCCTGGGACTAGCGGGAGAGACCCAGTACTTC
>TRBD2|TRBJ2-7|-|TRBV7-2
CASSLLGLAGEGNEQYF
TGTGCCAGCAGCTTACTTGGACTAGCGGGAGAGGGGAACGAGCAGTACTTC
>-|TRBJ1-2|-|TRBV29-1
CSVEDPGGNYGYTF
TGCAGCGTTGAAGATCCGGGGGGGAACTATGGCTACACCTTC
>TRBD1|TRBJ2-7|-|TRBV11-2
CASRKHLGTGDYEQYF
TGTGCCAGCAGAAAACACCTCGGGACAGGGGATTACGAGCAGTACTTC
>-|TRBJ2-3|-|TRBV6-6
CASSYSLAESTDTQYF
TGTGCCAGCAGTTATAGTCTAGCCGAGAGCACAGATACGCAGTATTTT
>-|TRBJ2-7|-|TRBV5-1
CASSLDYRGGEQYF
TGCGCCAGCAGCTTGGACTATCGCGGTGGCGAGCAGTACTTC
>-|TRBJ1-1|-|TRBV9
CASSSTGGFTEAFF
TGTGCCAGCAGCTCAACGGGGGGCTTTACTGAAGCTTTCTTT
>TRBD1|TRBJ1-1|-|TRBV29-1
CSVGQGPGWTEAFF
TGCAGCGTTGGACAGGGTCCGGGTTGGACTGAAGCTTTCTTT
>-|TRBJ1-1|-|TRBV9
CASSVTGTNTEAFF
TGTGCCAGCAGCGTCACGGGGACGAACACTGAAGCTTTCTTT
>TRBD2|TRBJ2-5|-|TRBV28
CASSSGTSGMRETQYF
TGTGCCAGCAGTTCCGGGACTAGCGGGATGCGAGAGACCCAGTACTTC
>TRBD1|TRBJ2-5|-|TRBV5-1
CASSLEGDSQETQYF
TGCGCCAGCAGCTTGGAGGGGGACAGCCAAGAGACCCAGTACTTC
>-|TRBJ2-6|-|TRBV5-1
CASSMHARSGANVLTF
TGCGCCAGCAGCATGCATGCCCGCTCTGGGGCCAACGTCCTGACTTTC
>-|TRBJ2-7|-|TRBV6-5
CASSPTFYEQYF
TGTGCCAGCAGTCCGACATTCTACGAGCAGTACTTC
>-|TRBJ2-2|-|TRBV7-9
CASSLKGGVNTGELFF
TGTGCCAGCAGCTTAAAAGGGGGGGTGAACACCGGGGAGCTGTTTTTT
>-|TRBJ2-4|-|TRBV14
CASSQPGNIQYF
TGTGCCAGCAGCCAACCGGGAAACATTCAGTACTTC
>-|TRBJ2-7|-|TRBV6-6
CASSPTGPEQYF
TGTGCCAGCAGTCCTACAGGGCCCGAGCAGTACTTC
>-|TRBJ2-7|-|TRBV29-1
CSFRASSPEQYF
TGCAGCTTCAGGGCCAGTTCGCCAGAGCAGTACTTC
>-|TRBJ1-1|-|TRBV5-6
CASSLGGRRASEAFF
TGTGCCAGCAGCTTGGGAGGCAGACGGGCGTCTGAAGCTTTCTTT
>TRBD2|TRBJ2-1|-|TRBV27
CASSLLSSGRGDEQFF
TGTGCCAGCAGTTTACTCTCCAGCGGGAGAGGAGATGAGCAGTTCTTC
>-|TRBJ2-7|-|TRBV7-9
CASSLALSAGSLLLDEQYF
TGTGCCAGCAGCTTAGCGCTTTCGGCAGGGTCGTTACTACTTGACGAGCAGTACTTC
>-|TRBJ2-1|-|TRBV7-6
CASSLTNNEQFF
TGTGCCAGCAGCTTAACGAACAATGAGCAGTTCTTC
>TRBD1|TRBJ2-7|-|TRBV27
CASSLGIGTGEQYF
TGTGCCAGCAGTCTCGGGATCGGGACAGGCGAGCAGTACTTC
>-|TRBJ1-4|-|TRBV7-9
CASSSPEGNEKLFF
TGTGCCAGCAGCTCCCCCGAGGGAAATGAAAAACTGTTTTTT
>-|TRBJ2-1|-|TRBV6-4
CARLNRDALYNEQFF
TGTGCCAGACTTAACAGGGATGCCCTCTACAATGAGCAGTTCTTC
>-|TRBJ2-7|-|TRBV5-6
CASSFLAASSYEQYF
TGTGCCAGCAGTTTTTTAGCGGCGAGCTCCTACGAGCAGTACTTC
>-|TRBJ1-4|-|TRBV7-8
CASSTDGYEKLFF
TGTGCCAGCAGCACGGACGGGTATGAAAAACTGTTTTTT
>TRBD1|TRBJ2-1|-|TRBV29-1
CSVEDGQGGNEQFF
TGCAGCGTTGAAGATGGACAGGGAGGCAATGAGCAGTTCTTC
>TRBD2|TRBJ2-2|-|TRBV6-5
CASSYSTSGYTGELFF
TGTGCCAGCAGTTACAGCACTAGCGGTTACACCGGGGAGCTGTTTTTT
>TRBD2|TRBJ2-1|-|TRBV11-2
CASSLVSGGSYNEQFF
TGTGCCAGCAGCTTAGTATCCGGCGGGAGCTACAATGAGCAGTTCTTC
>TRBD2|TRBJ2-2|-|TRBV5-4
CASSLGLAEITGELFF
TGTGCCAGCAGCCTGGGACTAGCGGAGATCACCGGGGAGCTGTTTTTT
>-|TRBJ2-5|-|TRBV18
CASSPRTPRGEETQYF
TGTGCCAGCTCGCCTCGTACTCCTAGGGGAGAAGAGACCCAGTACTTC
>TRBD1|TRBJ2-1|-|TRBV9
CASSDRDRAYNEQFF
TGTGCCAGCAGCGACCGGGACAGGGCCTACAATGAGCAGTTCTTC
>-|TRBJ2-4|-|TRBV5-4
CASSLAGDWNIQYF
TGTGCCAGCAGCTTGGCAGGGGATTGGAACATTCAGTACTTC
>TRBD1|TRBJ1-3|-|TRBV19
CASSIGTGRGNTIYF
TGTGCCAGTAGTATTGGGACAGGGCGCGGAAACACCATATATTTT
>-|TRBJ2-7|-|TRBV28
CASSLFRGYEQYF
TGTGCCAGCAGTTTATTTCGGGGCTACGAGCAGTACTTC
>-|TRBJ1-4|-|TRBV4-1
CASSQDGGSEKLFF
TGCGCCAGCAGCCAAGACGGGGGTTCTGAAAAACTGTTTTTT
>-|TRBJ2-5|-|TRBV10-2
CASQTGHQETQYF
TGCGCCAGCCAAACGGGACACCAAGAGACCCAGTACTTC
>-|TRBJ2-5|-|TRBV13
CASSSFRGEETQYF
TGTGCCAGCAGCTCCTTCAGGGGGGAAGAGACCCAGTACTTC
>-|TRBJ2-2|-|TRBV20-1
CSARESGELFF
TGCAGTGCTAGAGAATCCGGGGAGCTGTTTTTT
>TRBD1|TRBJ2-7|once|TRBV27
CASSLLRDRGYEQYF
TGTGCCAGCAGTTTACTCCGGGACAGGGGTTACGAGCAGTACTTC
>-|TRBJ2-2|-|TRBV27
CASSLGTGELFF
TGTGCCAGCAGTTTAGGTACCGGGGAGCTGTTTTTT